Sequencing of this T cell receptor (beta chain) was carried out in a study of blood T cell repertoires in COVID-19 (dated by TCRdb to about 2020). The study in broad terms: The collaborator samples originated in the United States, Italy and Spain and spanned the acute and convalescent phases of COVID-19. Samples were obtained from the ongoing ImmuneRACE study (first 160 participants) and from over a thousand subjects provided by 6 global collaborators. The prospective study material was composed of cDNA or gDNA derived from T cells, B-cell-depleted T cells, or PBMCs. Nearly every sample came with metadata listing a de-identified subject ID, COVID-19 status, age in years and sex. The dataset comprised deeply sampled blood TCRbeta repertoires from subjects exposed to, actively infected with, or recovered from COVID-19. Where available, HLA class I and class II types were taken from metadata supplied by the sample provider and were not determined by assay-based typing. The repertoires were released in a freely available public database intended as a resource for research on the immune response to SARS-CoV-2. Overall results and qualifications from the work: The quantity of clinical and demographic metadata differed by source and by participant and was supplied without curation.

The immunoSEQ Assay, a bias-controlled multiplex PCR, was used to amplify TCRbeta CDR3 regions from genomic DNA. As for how the authors treated the data: Within the assay, amplification of reference gene primers was used to estimate how many nucleated cells each sample contained. To quantify the absolute abundance of each unique TCRbeta CDR3 rearrangement, sequence reads were collapsed and filtered. For each sample, productive Simpson clonality was calculated as the square root of Simpson's diversity index across productive rearrangements. The table was pulled from immuneACCESS by TCRdb, which kept in-frame rearrangements only. Such tables lose some clones; where checked, under half of the loss comes from unresolved V genes, and the rest has no known cause. D and trimming come from the DNA, and the V and J calls and clone size come from that table. The sample has over 40,000 clones on record, about nine tenths of them singletons. In total, the top ten clones hold under 3.5% of the sample.

Each collaborating institution followed its own protocols to collect whole blood in K2EDTA tubes. Collaborator samples were shipped for TCRbeta analysis as frozen whole blood, isolated PBMCs, or DNA extracted from either sample type. On this clone: Its specific antigen is unknown. No much larger clone is present one base from it, and per-base qualities are unavailable.

The V and J ends are trimmed by 6 bases and 1 base, leaving 10 bases between them. Measured from the cysteine to the phenylalanine, the CDR3 is 13 residues long. The CDR3 DNA has 39 bases and is translated from base 1. The chain links TRBV12-3 or TRBV12-4 with TRBJ2-7; the D gene remains uncertain. The sequence was collected from a man aged 80 or over with acute or convalescent COVID-19. What was sequenced was peripheral blood. The base sequence is TGTGCCAGCAGGAGTACAGTGTCCTACGAGCAGTACTTC. This codes for CASRSTVSYEQYF.